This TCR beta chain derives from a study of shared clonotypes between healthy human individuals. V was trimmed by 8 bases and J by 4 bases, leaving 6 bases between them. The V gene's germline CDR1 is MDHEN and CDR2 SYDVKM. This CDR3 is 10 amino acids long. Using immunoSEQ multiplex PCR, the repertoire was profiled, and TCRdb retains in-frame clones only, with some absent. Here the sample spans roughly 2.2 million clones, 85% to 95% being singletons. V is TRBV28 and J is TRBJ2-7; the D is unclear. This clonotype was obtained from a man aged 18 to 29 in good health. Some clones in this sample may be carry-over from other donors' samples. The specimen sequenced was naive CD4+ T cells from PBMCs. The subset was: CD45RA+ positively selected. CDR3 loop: CASALYEQYF. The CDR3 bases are TGTGCCAGCGCCCTTTACGAGCAGTACTTC.